A single sample gave rise to the 23 T cell receptor beta chains below, sequenced in a study of T cells in Graves' hyperthyroidism and ophthalmopathy. Amplified regions were TCR beta CDR3 sequences from RNA transcripts. First-round RT-PCR with HTBI primers amplified the TCR CDR3 region. TCRdb re-called the multiplex PCR reads through MiXCR, storing one row per CDR3 protein. The sample records about 760,000 distinct CDR3 sequences, about 35% being singletons. The specimen sequenced was blood. These receptor sequences come from a woman in her forties with Graves' hyperthyroidism.

This clonotype has a count of ten or more. The V call is TRBV19, the J call TRBJ1-2; a weak D match, TRBD1 (6 bases). V lost 7 bases, J lost 5 bases, and 14 bases lay in between. The germline V gene has CDR1 LNHDA and CDR2 SQIVND (reference sequence). The CDR3 runs to 13 residues. The CDR3 DNA follows: TGTGCCAGTACCCTGACAGGAGAGTATGGCTACACCTTC. Amino acids: CASTLTGEYGYTF.

This clonotype came up many times. This sequence joins TRBV20-1 and TRBJ2-7; TRBD2 is a possible D gene (5 bases). This CDR3 comprises 12 residues. From germline, CDR1 is DFQATT and CDR2 SNEGSKA (reference sequence). The V end lost 0 bases, the J end lost 6 bases, and 9 bases lay between the germline ends. In nucleotides, the CDR3 is TGCAGTGCTAGAGATCCTGGAGGCGAGCAGTACTTC. Protein: CSARDPGGEQYF.

This clonotype appeared many times. The V gene is TRBV7-9, the J gene TRBJ1-4; D is possibly TRBD1 (6 bases). Germline loops: CDR1 SEHNR, CDR2 FQNEAQ (reference sequence). Trimming took off 8 bases at V and 3 bases at J, with 13 bases between the two ends. The CDR3 spans 14 residues. This CDR3 reads CASRGPGSNEKLFF. CDR3 bases: TGTGCCAGCCGGGGGCCCGGGTCTAATGAAAAACTGTTTTTT.

Note on this clonotype: Germline is not matched at one junction end, which may reflect a read error. The gene calls are TRBV11-2 and TRBJ1-1; D remains unclear. CDR1 and CDR2 (germline): SGHAT, FQNNGV. This CDR3 is 12 amino acids long. The CDR3 protein is CASSLEAPEAFF. In nucleotides, the CDR3 is TGTGCCAGCAGTTTAGAGGCTCCGGAAGCTTTCTTT.

The CDR3 bases are TGTGCCAGCAGCCAAGACGGATCCCAAGAGACCCAGTACTTC. As protein: CASSQDGSQETQYF. The chain carries TRBV7-2 and TRBJ2-5; D is unresolved. V gave up 5 bases and J gave up 1 base, with 11 bases separating them. The germline gives CDR1 SGHTA, CDR2 FQGNSA. This CDR3 contains 14 residues.

Concerning this clonotype: One end of the junction is discordant with germline, which a read error may explain. The chain recombines TRBV7-2 with TRBJ2-7, with no clear D. There are 14 residues in the CDR3. The germline gives CDR1 SGHTA, CDR2 FQGNSA. The CDR3 loop reads CASSLTAGSYGQYF. The CDR3 nucleotides are TGTGCCAGCAGCCTCACTGCCGGATCCTACGGGCAGTACTTC.

V gene TRBV7-2 combines with J gene TRBJ2-5; weak D call: TRBD2 (5 bases). The V end lost 8 bases, the J end lost 3 bases, and 16 bases lay between the germline ends. The germline gives CDR1 SGHTA, CDR2 FQGNSA. The length of the CDR3 is 14 residues. CDR3 in DNA: TGTGCCAGCCATTCCGTAGCCGGGGAAGAGACCCAGTACTTC. Its protein product is CASHSVAGEETQYF.

This clonotype was recorded many times. The J gene is TRBJ2-7, the V gene TRBV7-8, with TRBD2 matching 14 bases. V was clipped by 5 bases and J by 4 bases; unmatched bases: 7. Germline V gene data show CDR1 as SGHVS and CDR2 as FQNEAQ. This CDR3 region has 16 residues. The CDR3 loop is CASSQTGTSGRYEQYF. The DNA for the CDR3 is TGTGCCAGCAGCCAAACCGGGACTAGCGGGAGATACGAGCAGTACTTC.

This clonotype was counted a few times. This chain joins TRBV14 and TRBJ2-5; 7 nucleotides line up with TRBD2. V shed 6 bases, J shed 5 bases, and the junction held 15 bases outside the gene matches. The CDR3 loop spans 16 amino acids. CDR1 is SGHDN and CDR2 is FVKESK in the germline V gene. The DNA of the CDR3 is TGTGCCAGCAGACCACTCGGCGGGAGAGTTTGGGAGACCCAGTACTTC. Its protein is CASRPLGGRVWETQYF.

The chain couples TRBV7-2 to TRBJ2-2; unclear D gene. Deletions cut 6 bases from V and 3 bases from J, with 8 bases between. Germline V gene lookup returns CDR1 SGHTA and CDR2 FQGNSA. This CDR3 is 13 amino acids long. The CDR3 loop is CASSLRYTGELFF. The CDR3 nucleotides read TGTGCCAGCAGTTTGAGGTACACCGGGGAGCTGTTTTTT.

This clonotype was seen repeatedly, ten times or more. The V gene is TRBV20-1, the J gene TRBJ1-6, with D hard to call. The CDR3 is 11 residues long. V was trimmed by 0 bases and J by 18 bases, leaving 12 bases between them. Germline loops: CDR1 DFQATT, CDR2 SNEGSKA (reference sequence). CDR3 coding DNA: TGCAGTGCTAGAGATCTGGGGTTAGCCCACTTT. As protein: CSARDLGLAHF.

The gene calls are TRBV29-1 and TRBJ2-7, with TRBD2 as a possible D gene (6 bases). Per the germline V gene, CDR1 is SQVTM and CDR2 is ANQGSEA. The length of the CDR3 is 13 residues. The CDR3 DNA sequence: TGCAGTTTACGGGACTTCTTCTACTACGAGCAGTACTTC. Translated: CSLRDFFYYEQYF.

This clonotype has a count of ten or more. A much larger clone differs from this one at a single base, so this may be a read error. This chain joins TRBV5-5 and TRBJ1-1; TRBD1 might be the D (5 bases). The V and J ends lost 4 bases and 3 bases respectively, with 10 bases between them. The length of the CDR3 is 13 residues. The V gene's germline CDR1 is SGHKS and CDR2 YYEKEE (reference sequence). This CDR3 reads CASSPTVYTEAFF. DNA of the CDR3: TGTGCCAGCAGCCCGACAGTGTACACTGAAGCTTTCTTT.

This clonotype was found a few times. Being one base from a much bigger clone, this may be a read error. The chain links TRBV25-1 to TRBJ1-1; D might be TRBD1 (5 bases). Germline CDR1 MGHDK, CDR2 SYGVNS. The CDR3 is 18 amino acids. CDR3 sequence: CVSSEYTGTINSDTEAFF. Written as DNA, the CDR3 is TGTGTCAGCAGTGAATATACTGGGACGATAAACTCGGACACTGAAGCTTTCTTT.

In its sample, this clonotype was seen a few times. V usage is TRBV28 and J usage is TRBJ1-2; possible D gene TRBD1, 5 bases. Germline V gene sequence: CDR1 MDHEN, CDR2 SYDVKM. With 7 bases removed from V and 8 bases from J, the gap between germline ends came to 23 bases. This CDR3 region has 15 residues. For the CDR3, the DNA is TGTGCCAGCACCCGAGGGGAATTGATAACTATCGGCTACACCTTC. This codes for CASTRGELITIGYTF.

The J gene is TRBJ1-3, the V gene TRBV7-9; no clear D. V shed 5 bases and J shed 1 base, with 15 bases lying between them. This CDR3 is 16 amino acids long. Germline loops: CDR1 SEHNR, CDR2 FQNEAQ (reference sequence). The CDR3 loop reads CASSPGSPPSGNTIYF. CDR3 nucleotide sequence: TGTGCCAGCAGCCCTGGGTCCCCGCCTTCTGGAAACACCATATATTTT.

Remarks on this clonotype: Because it lacks the conserved phenylalanine or tryptophan at the end, this CDR3 is likely a read error. Because the CDR3's place on the DNA is in doubt, the DNA is left out and the CDR3 is given as listed by TCRdb. The chain is built from TRBV10-3 and TRBJ2-6. Germline CDR1 and CDR2: ENHRY and SYGVKD. The CDR3 comprises 9 residues, both ends counted. This CDR3 is CAINPSRTS.

This clonotype was found a few times. The chain uses TRBV2 and TRBJ1-5; D is possibly TRBD1 (5 bases). In germline, CDR1 is SNHLY, CDR2 FYNNEI. There are 15 residues in the CDR3. Trimming removed 5 bases from V and 3 bases from J, with 14 bases in between. CDR3 in DNA: TGTGCCAGCAGTTTAGAGTGGGGGATCAATCAGCCCCAGCATTTT. As protein: CASSLEWGINQPQHF.

The chain has TRBV6-5 and TRBJ2-7; 8 bases are shared with TRBD2. The J segment lost 0 bases and the V segment lost 7 bases, leaving 8 bases of the junction unmatched. Per germline, CDR1 MNHEY and CDR2 SVGAGI. The CDR3 is 15 amino acids. This CDR3 reads CASTPNGGASYEQYF. The CDR3 region has the DNA TGTGCCAGCACCCCCAACGGGGGGGCCTCCTACGAGCAGTACTTC.

On this clonotype itself: The junction does not match germline at one end; this may be a read error. The genes are TRBV7-9 and TRBJ2-6, with 7 positions matching TRBD2. The CDR3 contains 12 residues. Germline CDR1 and CDR2: SEHNR and FQNEAQ (reference sequence). CDR3: CASSSLGGTEAF. DNA for the CDR3: TGTGCCAGCAGCTCCCTCGGGGGGACTGAAGCTTTC.

This clonotype was seen repeatedly, ten times or more. The rearrangement uses TRBV20-1 and TRBJ1-2, with a tentative D call TRBD1 (6 bases). The germline gives CDR1 DFQATT, CDR2 SNEGSKA (reference sequence). The germline V and J ends were trimmed by 7 bases and 0 bases, with 12 bases remaining between them. The CDR3 is 13 residues long. CDR3 loop: CSGQQGTNYGYTF. The CDR3, as DNA: TGCAGTGGTCAACAGGGAACTAACTATGGCTACACCTTC.

This clonotype showed up many times. CDR3 in DNA: TGCAGTGCTAGAGAGGTGGACAGGGACAAAGCTTTCTTT. Translation: CSAREVDRDKAFF. The chain joins TRBV20-1 to TRBJ1-1, with 8 bases fitting TRBD1. V trimming: 0 bases; J trimming: 9 bases; junction bases outside the gene matches: 6. The germline V gene has CDR1 DFQATT and CDR2 SNEGSKA (reference sequence). The CDR3 has 13 amino acids.

The chain links TRBV14 to TRBJ1-1, with D hard to call. The V end was cut by 0 bases, the J end by 0 bases, with 14 bases between. CDR1 is SGHDN, CDR2 FVKESK, per germline. The CDR3 spans 17 residues. This CDR3 is CASSQEGSWLLNTEAFF. The CDR3 bases are TGTGCCAGCAGCCAAGAGGGAAGTTGGCTTTTGAACACTGAAGCTTTCTTT.